Described below is a single TCR beta chain sequence and its context. This sample stems from a study of blood T cell repertoires in COVID-19. Study information: COVID-19 samples collected from the United States, Italy and Spain covered acute and convalescent phases. Sources were T cells, B-cell-depleted T cells, or PBMCs; the material itself was cDNA or gDNA.

Germline CDR1 is LNHNV and CDR2 is YYDKDF (reference sequence). The CDR3 is 14 amino acids. The V and J ends lost 3 bases and 2 bases respectively, with 11 bases between them. Authors' analysis steps: From reference gene primer amplification, estimates of nucleated cell counts were derived. Using immunoSEQ multiplex PCR, the repertoire was profiled, and TCRdb retains in-frame clones only, with some absent. V and J calls and clone size follow that table, whereas D and trimming were derived from the DNA. There are 12,000 to 15,000 clones in the sample; 85% to 90% occur only once, and roughly 2.9% lies in the top ten.

Sequencing input: peripheral blood. This clonotype was obtained from a human donor in a cohort sampled during active COVID-19. J is TRBJ2-7 and V is TRBV15; the D gene is possibly TRBD1 (5 bases). CDR3: CATSSLDRPYEQYF. The CDR3 DNA reads TGTGCCACCAGCAGCTTAGACAGACCCTACGAGCAGTACTTC.